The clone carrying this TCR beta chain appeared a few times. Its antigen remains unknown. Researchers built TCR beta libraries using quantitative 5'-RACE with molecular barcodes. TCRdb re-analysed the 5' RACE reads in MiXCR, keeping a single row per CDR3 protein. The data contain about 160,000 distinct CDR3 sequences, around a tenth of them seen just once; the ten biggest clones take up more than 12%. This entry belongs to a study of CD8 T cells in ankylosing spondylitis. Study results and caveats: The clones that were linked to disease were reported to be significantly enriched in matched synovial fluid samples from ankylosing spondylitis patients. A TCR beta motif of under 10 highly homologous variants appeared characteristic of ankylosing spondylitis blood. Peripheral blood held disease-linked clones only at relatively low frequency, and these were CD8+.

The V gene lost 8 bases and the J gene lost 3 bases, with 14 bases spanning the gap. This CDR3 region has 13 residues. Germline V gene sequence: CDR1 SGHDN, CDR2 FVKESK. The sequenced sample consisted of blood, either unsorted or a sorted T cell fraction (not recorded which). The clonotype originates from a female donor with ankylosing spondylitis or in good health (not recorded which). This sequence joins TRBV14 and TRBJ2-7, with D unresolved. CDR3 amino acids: CASGQENRYEQYF. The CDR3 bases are TGTGCCAGCGGGCAGGAGAATCGCTACGAGCAGTACTTC. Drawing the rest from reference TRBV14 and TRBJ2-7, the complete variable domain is EAGVTQFPSHSVIEKGQTVTLRCDPISGHDNLYWYRRVMGKEIKFLLHFVKESKQDESGMPNNRFLAERTGGTYSTLKVQPAELEDSGVYFCASGQENRYEQYFGPGTRLTVT.